These T cell receptor beta chains were read from a single sample in a study of technical replicates of blood from a handful of donors. The assay was immunoSEQ multiplex PCR, and TCRdb's table has in-frame clones only and misses some. The repertoire holds about 100,000 clones, roughly 95% seen once, with approximately 0.2% in the top ten. The sample taken for sequencing was T cells isolated from PBMCs. The origin of the receptors is a human donor in good health. CDR3s include the opening cysteine and the closing phenylalanine or tryptophan. The D gene is left open where the match is weak. Rows may omit the clone size; those that give it use once, few, many or a size class.

clone size,D gene,J gene,V gene,CDR3 protein,CDR3 DNA
.,TRBD2,TRBJ2-1,TRBV28,CASSSNARSSGRAPEQFF,TGTGCCAGCAGTTCAAACGCCCGATCTAGCGGGAGGGCCCCCGAGCAGTTCTTC
.,.,TRBJ2-7,TRBV5-4,CASSLGLGSYEQYF,TGTGCCAGCAGCTTGGGGCTAGGCAGCTACGAGCAGTACTTC
.,.,TRBJ1-4,TRBV28,CASSGEGRYEKLFF,TGTGCCAGCAGTGGGGAGGGGCGGTACGAAAAACTGTTTTTT
.,.,TRBJ1-1,TRBV19,CASSIYPTEAFF,TGTGCCAGTAGTATCTACCCCACTGAAGCTTTCTTT
.,TRBD2,TRBJ2-5,TRBV5-1,CASSLEASGNQETQYF,TGCGCCAGCAGCTTGGAAGCTAGCGGGAACCAAGAGACCCAGTACTTC
.,.,TRBJ1-1,TRBV18,CASSPRTEGHTEAFF,TGTGCCAGCTCACCGAGGACAGAAGGCCACACTGAAGCTTTCTTT
once,TRBD1,TRBJ1-1,TRBV6-5,CASRIGQGGTEAFF,TGTGCCAGCAGAATCGGACAGGGGGGTACTGAAGCTTTCTTT
.,TRBD1,TRBJ1-2,TRBV19,CASIKGSGQGYGYTF,TGTGCCAGTATCAAAGGTTCGGGACAGGGCTATGGCTACACCTTC
.,TRBD1,TRBJ2-1,TRBV18,CASSPLGTGGNEQFF,TGTGCCAGCTCACCTTTAGGGACAGGGGGCAATGAGCAGTTCTTC
.,.,TRBJ2-2,TRBV5-4,CASSFQNTGELFF,TGTGCCAGCAGCTTCCAAAACACCGGGGAGCTGTTTTTT
once,.,TRBJ2-1,TRBV29-1,CSVRETVNNEQFF,TGCAGCGTTAGAGAGACAGTCAACAATGAGCAGTTCTTC
.,TRBD1,TRBJ1-2,TRBV28,CASSLGQGDYGYTF,TGTGCCAGCAGTTTAGGACAGGGGGACTATGGCTACACCTTC
once,.,TRBJ2-1,TRBV5-4,CASSFSGGYSYNEQFF,TGTGCCAGCAGCTTTTCTGGCGGTTACTCCTACAATGAGCAGTTCTTC
once,.,TRBJ2-7,TRBV28,CASSSPRVQYF,TGTGCCAGCAGTTCCCCCCGGGTGCAGTACTTC
.,.,TRBJ2-4,TRBV28,CASSSPGDLAKNIQYF,TGTGCCAGCAGCTCCCCAGGGGATCTGGCCAAAAACATTCAGTACTTC
.,.,TRBJ1-3,TRBV4-2,CASSQESSNTIYF,TGTGCCAGCAGCCAAGAATCTAGTAACACCATATATTTT
.,TRBD1,TRBJ1-2,TRBV28,CASSQDRDGYTF,TGTGCCAGCAGTCAGGACAGGGATGGCTACACCTTC
.,TRBD1,TRBJ1-4,TRBV5-6,CASSDWDSINEKLFF,TGTGCCAGCAGCGATTGGGACAGTATTAATGAAAAACTGTTTTTT
.,TRBD2,TRBJ2-3,TRBV19,CASSMGAGGSTDTQYF,TGTGCCAGTAGTATGGGGGCGGGGGGGAGCACAGATACGCAGTATTTT
.,TRBD1,TRBJ2-3,TRBV6-6,CASSDRGRTDTQYF,TGTGCCAGCAGCGACAGGGGCCGAACAGATACGCAGTATTTT
.,TRBD1,TRBJ2-1,TRBV7-3,CASSLVPGTAYNEQFF,TGTGCCAGCAGCTTAGTCCCCGGGACAGCCTACAATGAGCAGTTCTTC
.,TRBD1,TRBJ1-5,TRBV19,CASSVRIPGGGRQPQHF,TGTGCCAGTAGCGTACGAATCCCAGGGGGCGGGAGACAGCCCCAGCATTTT
.,TRBD1,TRBJ2-7,TRBV19,CASSFQGAYEQYF,TGTGCCAGTAGTTTTCAGGGGGCATACGAGCAGTACTTC
.,TRBD2,TRBJ2-1,TRBV4-1,CASSPRGDYNEQFF,TGCGCCAGCAGCCCGCGGGGGGACTACAATGAGCAGTTCTTC
once,TRBD1,TRBJ2-2,TRBV19,CASSIPDDRVVTGELFF,TGTGCCAGTAGTATACCCGACGACAGGGTGGTCACCGGGGAGCTGTTTTTT
.,.,TRBJ2-7,TRBV11-3,CASSSRTAYEQYF,TGTGCCAGCAGCTCCCGGACAGCCTACGAGCAGTACTTC
.,.,TRBJ2-1,TRBV7-6,CASSPRASLEDEQFF,TGTGCCAGCAGCCCCCGGGCCTCACTAGAGGATGAGCAGTTCTTC
.,.,TRBJ1-1,TRBV10-3,CAISAGGGTEAFF,TGTGCCATCAGTGCGGGTGGGGGGACTGAAGCTTTCTTT
once,TRBD1,TRBJ1-4,TRBV4-2,CASSQDDSRGRGEKLFF,TGTGCCAGCAGCCAAGATGATAGCAGGGGGCGCGGTGAAAAACTGTTTTTT
.,TRBD1,TRBJ2-2,TRBV13,CASSAGQAYTGELFF,TGTGCCAGCAGCGCCGGACAGGCCTACACCGGGGAGCTGTTTTTT
.,.,TRBJ2-2,TRBV5-1,CASSWGVRDTGELFF,TGCGCCAGCAGCTGGGGGGTCCGTGACACCGGGGAGCTGTTTTTT
.,.,TRBJ2-7,TRBV7-8,CASTRPGVYEQYF,TGTGCCAGTACGAGACCAGGGGTCTACGAGCAGTACTTC
.,.,TRBJ2-7,TRBV6-1,CASSEYYEQYF,TGTGCCAGCAGTGAATATTACGAGCAGTACTTC
.,.,TRBJ1-5,TRBV6-5,CASSQRTGNQPQHF,TGTGCCAGCAGCCAACGGACGGGGAATCAGCCCCAGCATTTT
.,TRBD1,TRBJ1-1,TRBV5-4,CASSPQQGYLGTEAFF,TGTGCCAGCAGCCCGCAACAGGGGTATTTGGGCACTGAAGCTTTCTTT
.,.,TRBJ2-2,TRBV2,CASSDMGGGLNTGELFF,TGTGCCAGCAGCGACATGGGCGGGGGCCTAAACACCGGGGAGCTGTTTTTT
.,.,TRBJ1-1,TRBV5-6,CASSSNEGEAFF,TGTGCCAGCAGCTCAAACGAGGGTGAAGCTTTCTTT
.,.,TRBJ1-5,TRBV5-6,CASSSGVVNGPQHF,TGTGCCAGCAGCAGCGGGGTAGTGAATGGACCCCAGCATTTT
.,TRBD1,TRBJ2-7,TRBV27,CASRRLRDRASHEQYF,TGTGCCAGCCGCCGACTGAGGGACAGGGCCTCCCACGAGCAGTACTTC
.,TRBD1,TRBJ2-7,TRBV5-8,CASSQDRDEQYF,TGTGCCAGCAGCCAGGACAGGGACGAGCAGTACTTC
.,TRBD2,TRBJ2-5,TRBV10-1,CAVLAGAQAEETQYF,TGCGCCGTCTTAGCGGGAGCCCAAGCGGAAGAGACCCAGTACTTC
.,.,TRBJ2-1,TRBV19,CASSRDSGYNEQFF,TGTGCCAGTAGTAGGGACAGCGGGTACAATGAGCAGTTCTTC
.,.,TRBJ1-1,TRBV27,CASSLDPRRTEAFF,TGTGCCAGCAGTCTAGACCCACGAAGGACTGAAGCTTTCTTT
.,TRBD2,TRBJ2-3,TRBV28,CASSSLGTRSYTQYF,TGTGCCAGCAGTTCCCTGGGGACTAGATCTTATACGCAGTATTTT
.,.,TRBJ2-6,TRBV7-9,CASRAGGSGANVLTF,TGTGCCAGCAGGGCCGGGGGCTCTGGGGCCAACGTCCTGACTTTC
.,TRBD1,TRBJ2-7,TRBV5-8,CASSWTGDYEQYF,TGTGCCAGCAGTTGGACAGGGGACTACGAGCAGTACTTC
once,TRBD2,TRBJ2-1,TRBV6-1,CASTSSSGGAHEQFF,TGTGCCAGCACATCGTCTAGCGGGGGGGCCCATGAGCAGTTCTTC
.,.,TRBJ2-5,TRBV2,CASSQFGRQETQYF,TGTGCCAGCAGCCAGTTTGGGCGCCAAGAGACCCAGTACTTC
.,TRBD1,TRBJ2-7,TRBV19,CASSATIRGPYEQYF,TGTGCCAGTAGTGCAACGATCAGGGGGCCCTACGAGCAGTACTTC
.,TRBD2,TRBJ2-3,TRBV28,CASSFRLLAGVFTDTQYF,TGTGCCAGCAGTTTTAGACTGCTAGCGGGAGTTTTCACAGATACGCAGTATTTT
.,TRBD2,TRBJ2-3,TRBV28,CASSPLALAEDTQYF,TGTGCCAGCAGTCCACTAGCGTTGGCGGAGGATACGCAGTATTTT